What follows are 21 T cell receptor beta chains derived from one specimen sequenced in a study of T cells in Graves' hyperthyroidism and ophthalmopathy. From RNA transcripts, TCR beta CDR3 regions were amplified. A set of HTBI primers served as the primers for a first-round RT-PCR of the TCR CDR3. TCRdb re-called the multiplex PCR reads through MiXCR, storing one row per CDR3 protein. The data show about 720,000 distinct CDR3 sequences, around 15% seen once. The sequenced material came from blood. The receptors were gathered from a man younger than 30 with Graves' hyperthyroidism.

The table lists this clonotype with many counts. The chain joins TRBV10-3 to TRBJ2-7; 10 bases line up with TRBD1. The J segment lost 2 bases and the V segment lost 4 bases, leaving 17 bases of the junction unmatched. Germline V CDR1 and CDR2: ENHRY, SYGVKD. CDR3 length equals 19 residues. CDR3 loop: CAISGQFDPDRGKTYEQYF. The CDR3 nucleotides are TGTGCCATCAGTGGACAATTCGATCCGGACAGGGGGAAGACCTACGAGCAGTACTTC.

This chain uses TRBV5-5 with TRBJ1-2, with D perhaps matching TRBD1 (6 bases). V was clipped by 2 bases and J by 4 bases, with 15 bases between them. The CDR3 is made up of 15 amino acids. In germline, CDR1 is SGHKS, CDR2 YYEKEE (reference sequence). The CDR3 DNA follows: TGTGCCAGCAGCTTAAGGAAGGGACAAGCCTATGGCTACACCTTC. It encodes CASSLRKGQAYGYTF.

The rearrangement links TRBV19 to TRBJ1-1; no clear D gene. The CDR3 has 17 residues. Germline V gives CDR1 LNHDA, CDR2 SQIVND (reference sequence). Trimming pared 4 bases from V and 1 base from J, leaving 19 bases between. In DNA, the CDR3 is TGTGCCAGTAGTAAAAAGAGGTCTGGCAGATCGAACACTGAAGCTTTCTTT. Its protein is CASSKKRSGRSNTEAFF. The full variable domain, rest sourced from reference TRBV19 and TRBJ1-1, is DGGITQSPKYLFRKEGQNVTLSCEQNLNHDAMYWYRQDPGQGLRLIYYSQIVNDFQKGDIAEGYSVSREKKESFPLTVTSAQKNPTAFYLCASSKKRSGRSNTEAFFGQGTRLTVV.

The J gene is TRBJ2-7, the V gene TRBV27, with TRBD1 identical over 8 bases. CDR1 is MNHEY and CDR2 is SMNVEV in the germline V gene (reference sequence). The CDR3 length is 15 residues. The trim removed 5 bases at V and 0 bases at J, leaving 6 bases unmatched. The CDR3: CASSDQGAFSYEQYF. Written as DNA, the CDR3 is TGTGCCAGCAGTGATCAGGGGGCTTTCTCCTACGAGCAGTACTTC.

This clonotype has a count of ten or more. The CDR3 DNA reads as TGTGCCAGCAGCTGGTCGCCAGGTCAAGAGACCCAGTACTTC. This sequence encodes CASSWSPGQETQYF. The rearrangement uses TRBV11-1 and TRBJ2-5, with unresolved D. Per germline, CDR1 SGHAT and CDR2 FQDESV (reference sequence). CDR3 length: 14 amino acids. The V end was cut by 4 bases, the J end by 2 bases, with 11 bases between. Full variable domain (outside the CDR3, taken from reference TRBV11-1 and TRBJ2-5): EAEVAQSPRYKITEKSQAVAFWCDPISGHATLYWYRQILGQGPELLVQFQDESVVDDSQLPKDRFSAERLKGVDSTLKIQPAELGDSAMYLCASSWSPGQETQYFGPGTRLLVL.

This clonotype has a count of ten or more. The rearrangement links TRBV29-1 to TRBJ1-1; 10 bases are shared with TRBD1. The CDR3 is 14 amino acids. Germline trimming cut 7 bases from V and 3 bases from J; bases unmatched to any gene: 8. Per the germline V gene, CDR1 is SQVTM and CDR2 is ANQGSEA. In nucleotides, the CDR3 is TGCAGCGCCCAGGGACAGGGGATACACACTGAAGCTTTCTTT. Encoded protein: CSAQGQGIHTEAFF.

This clonotype was recorded a few times. V usage is TRBV30 and J usage is TRBJ1-1; no definite D call. Germline loops: CDR1 GTSNPN, CDR2 SVGIG (reference sequence). V lost 1 base and J 0 bases, leaving 18 bases between the germline ends. CDR3 length: 17 amino acids. The DNA for the CDR3 is TGTGCCTGGAGTGACCTGGGCCCGGTGGGGATGAACACTGAAGCTTTCTTT. Protein sequence: CAWSDLGPVGMNTEAFF.

V gene TRBV28 combines with J gene TRBJ2-2, with 7 bases fitting TRBD2. V shed 2 bases, J shed 6 bases, and the junction held 6 bases outside the gene matches. Germline V lookup: CDR1 MDHEN, CDR2 SYDVKM. This CDR3 comprises 15 residues. CDR3 DNA sequence: TGTGCCAGCAGTTTAGCGGGAGTGGGGGCCGGGGAGCTGTTTTTT. This codes for CASSLAGVGAGELFF. The entire variable domain, with the rest obtained from reference TRBV28 and TRBJ2-2, is as follows: DVKVTQSSRYLVKRTGEKVFLECVQDMDHENMFWYRQDPGLGLRLIYFSYDVKMKEKGDIPEGYSVSREKKERFSLILESASTNQTSMYLCASSLAGVGAGELFFGEGSRLTVL.

There are many counts of this clonotype. This chain connects TRBV11-2 to TRBJ2-3, with D perhaps being TRBD1 or TRBD2 (6 bases each). V lost 5 bases, J lost 0 bases, and 18 bases lay in between. The CDR3 consists of 17 residues. From germline, CDR1 is SGHAT and CDR2 FQNNGV. The CDR3 loop reads CASSRSGARGSTDTQYF. In DNA, the CDR3 is TGTGCCAGCAGCCGATCGGGGGCCAGGGGTAGCACAGATACGCAGTATTTT.

This chain connects TRBV18 to TRBJ2-3; no definite D call. CDR3 length: 15 residues. V lost 2 bases, J lost 1 base, and 10 bases lay in between. Germline-derived CDR1 and CDR2 are KGHSH and LQKENI. The CDR3 DNA reads TGTGCCAGCTCACCAGGGTCTCTCGGCACAGATACGCAGTATTTT. Protein product: CASSPGSLGTDTQYF.

The chain uses TRBV18 and TRBJ2-7, with 13 bases lining up with TRBD2. V lost 3 bases and J lost 6; bases outside the gene matches: 11. The CDR3 spans 17 residues. Germline V gene lookup returns CDR1 KGHSH and CDR2 LQKENI. The CDR3, as DNA: TGTGCCAGCTCACCTTCTCGCGGGACTAGCGGGATTCTCGAGCAGTACTTC. As protein: CASSPSRGTSGILEQYF.

This clonotype was counted ten times or more. The gene calls are TRBV28 and TRBJ1-1; a possible D gene is TRBD1 (6 bases). Germline values: CDR1 MDHEN, CDR2 SYDVKM. The V gene lost 3 bases and the J gene lost 7 bases, with 18 bases spanning the gap. The CDR3 consists of 15 residues. CDR3 sequence: CASSFSGGESDEAFF. CDR3 coding DNA: TGTGCCAGCAGTTTTTCGGGGGGCGAATCGGATGAAGCTTTCTTT.

Ten or more counts support this clonotype. The rearrangement links TRBV6-1 to TRBJ2-1; 7 nucleotides align to TRBD2. With V trimmed by 5 bases and J by 2 bases, 6 bases remained unmatched. The germline CDR1 and CDR2 sequences are MNHNS and SASEGT. CDR3 length: 15 residues. DNA of the CDR3: TGTGCCAGCAGTCTCCGGGACTACCCCTACAATGAGCAGTTCTTC. It is translated as CASSLRDYPYNEQFF.

This clonotype was recorded many times. This sequence joins TRBV7-9 and TRBJ1-2; the D is unclear. The germline CDR1 and CDR2 sequences are SEHNR and FQNEAQ (reference sequence). CDR3 length equals 14 residues. Trimming took off 4 bases at V and 4 bases at J, with 13 bases between the two ends. The CDR3 reads CASSSLLTVYGYTF. Written as DNA, the CDR3 is TGTGCCAGCAGCTCCCTCCTGACGGTCTATGGCTACACCTTC.

The rearrangement links TRBV24-1 to TRBJ2-1; TRBD2 aligns across 7 bases. The CDR3 runs to 16 residues. CDR1 KGHDR and CDR2 SFDVKD come from the germline V gene. The J segment lost 8 bases and the V segment lost 3 bases, leaving 12 bases of the junction unmatched. The chain's CDR3 is CATSDTTTSLMYEQFF. Written as DNA, the CDR3 is TGTGCCACCAGTGATACCACGACTAGCCTCATGTATGAGCAGTTCTTC.

The rearrangement links TRBV6-1 to TRBJ2-1; TRBD2 is a possible D gene (5 bases). V was shortened by 5 bases and J by 5 bases, with 16 bases between the two germline ends. This CDR3 has 15 residues. Germline V gene data show CDR1 as MNHNS and CDR2 as SASEGT. The chain's CDR3 is CASSYIKRYDNEQFF. In DNA, the CDR3 is TGTGCCAGCAGTTACATAAAGCGGTACGACAATGAGCAGTTCTTC.

The chain uses TRBV28 and TRBJ1-2; the D gene is possibly TRBD1 (6 bases). The CDR3 loop spans 17 amino acids. The germline V and J ends were trimmed by 4 bases and 9 bases, with 27 bases remaining between them. Germline V gives CDR1 MDHEN, CDR2 SYDVKM. This CDR3 reads CASSSTIGTQDDYSYTF. CDR3 bases: TGTGCCAGCAGTTCGACCATAGGGACACAGGATGATTATAGCTACACCTTC.

In this sample, this clonotype turned up many times. The chain joins TRBV9 to TRBJ2-7; 8 positions match TRBD2. The CDR3 is 14 amino acids. Germline lookup yields CDR1 SGDLS and CDR2 YYNGEE. With 0 bases clipped from V and 2 bases from J, the junction kept 1 base outside the gene matches. CDR3 amino acids: CASSVAGGPYEQYF. DNA of the CDR3: TGTGCCAGCAGCGTAGCGGGAGGGCCCTACGAGCAGTACTTC.

The rearrangement uses TRBV28 and TRBJ1-2; D is unclear. The CDR3 is 15 amino acids. V was cut by 2 bases and J by 2 bases, with 12 bases left in between. The V gene's germline CDR1 is MDHEN and CDR2 SYDVKM. CDR3 in DNA: TGTGCCAGCAGTTTAAGTCAAGGGTCCAACTATGGCTACACCTTC. Residues: CASSLSQGSNYGYTF.

J is TRBJ2-7 and V is TRBV10-3; 8 bases are a match to TRBD1. V shed 10 bases, J shed 6 bases, and the junction held 8 bases outside the gene matches. Germline CDR1 reads ENHRY; CDR2 reads SYGVKD. CDR3 length equals 12 residues. The CDR3 region has the DNA TGTGCCACGGGGACAGGTGGCGGCGAGCAGTACTTC. This encodes CATGTGGGEQYF.

A few counts support this clonotype. V usage is TRBV9 and J usage is TRBJ2-1; TRBD2 matches 7 bases. This CDR3 region has 15 residues. Germline CDR1 is SGDLS and CDR2 is YYNGEE. The V segment lost 1 base and the J segment 3 bases; nucleotides outside the gene matches: 4. The CDR3 DNA reads as TGTGCCAGCAGCGTAAAGGGCGGGAGCTACAATGAGCAGTTCTTC. Translated, it gives CASSVKGGSYNEQFF.